Below, 3 T cell receptor beta chains from the same sample are listed, as sequenced in a study of beta chain features in type 1 diabetes. Expressed TCRB transcripts were sequenced after all isolated RNA was converted to cDNA. Assay used: immunoSEQ multiplex PCR; TCRdb lists only in-frame clones, some missing. The sample carries approximately 170,000 clones, approximately 9.9% recorded once. The sample taken for sequencing was central memory CD4+ T cells from blood. All receptors derive from a woman between 18 and 30 years old in good health.

This clone has more than one count but fewer than ten. The chain is built from TRBV30 and TRBJ2-3; TRBD1 aligns across 9 bases. The CDR3 spans 14 residues. Per the germline V gene, CDR1 is GTSNPN and CDR2 is SVGIG (reference sequence). The trim removed 5 bases at V and 3 bases at J, leaving 6 bases unmatched. The CDR3 loop reads CAWVTGTGTDTQYF. DNA of the CDR3: TGTGCCTGGGTTACCGGGACAGGGACAGATACGCAGTATTTT.

As to this clone: Other DNA sequences from this sample encode an identical CDR3 as well. The chain is built from TRBV6-5 and TRBJ1-5, with TRBD1 matching over 8 bases. J gave up 7 bases and V 4 bases, and 6 bases lay outside the gene matches. The CDR3 length is 14 residues. From germline, CDR1 is MNHEY and CDR2 SVGAGI. CDR3 loop: CASSLQGGGQPQHF. CDR3 nucleotide sequence: TGTGCCAGCAGTTTACAGGGGGGAGGACAGCCCCAGCATTTT.

This clone was found a few times. CDR3 loop: CASSEAVYGANVLTF. Here the CDR3 DNA reads TGTGCCAGCAGTGAAGCGGTCTACGGGGCCAACGTCCTGACTTTC. The V and J genes are TRBV6-1 and TRBJ2-6; D not resolved. Germline V CDR1 and CDR2: MNHNS, SASEGT. The CDR3 loop spans 15 amino acids. Trimming removed 0 bases at V and 4 bases at J, with 7 bases between.